This TCR beta chain comes out of a study of T cell changes during pregnancy in multiple sclerosis. Sequencing was performed with immunoSEQ multiplex PCR; in TCRdb, only in-frame clones are kept and a portion is missing. Of around 44,000 clones in the sample, around 90% were seen once. Germline CDR1 is LGHNA and CDR2 is YNFKEQ. The CDR3 has 13 amino acids. V was pared by 2 bases and J by 4 bases, with 8 bases between. This sample comprised CD4+ T cells from peripheral blood mononuclear cells, obtained in the second trimester of pregnancy. This clonotype originated in a female donor with multiple sclerosis, enrolled in a pregnancy study. The chain links TRBV4-2 to TRBJ1-2; D might be TRBD1 (6 bases). The CDR3 DNA sequence: TGTGCCAGCAGCCAACCAGGGGCCTATGGCTACACCTTC. This gives the protein CASSQPGAYGYTF.